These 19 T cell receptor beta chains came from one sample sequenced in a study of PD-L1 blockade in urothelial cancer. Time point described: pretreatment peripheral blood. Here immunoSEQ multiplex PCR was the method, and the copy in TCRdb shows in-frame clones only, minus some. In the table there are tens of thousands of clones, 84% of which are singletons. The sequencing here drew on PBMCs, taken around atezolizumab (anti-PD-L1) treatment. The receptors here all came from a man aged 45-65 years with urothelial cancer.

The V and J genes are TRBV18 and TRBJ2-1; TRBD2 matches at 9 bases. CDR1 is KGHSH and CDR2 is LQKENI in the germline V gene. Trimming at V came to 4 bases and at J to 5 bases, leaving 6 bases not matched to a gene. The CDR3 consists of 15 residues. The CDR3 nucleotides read TGTGCCAGCTCACTAACCGGGACTAGCAACAATGAGCAGTTCTTC. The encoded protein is CASSLTGTSNNEQFF.

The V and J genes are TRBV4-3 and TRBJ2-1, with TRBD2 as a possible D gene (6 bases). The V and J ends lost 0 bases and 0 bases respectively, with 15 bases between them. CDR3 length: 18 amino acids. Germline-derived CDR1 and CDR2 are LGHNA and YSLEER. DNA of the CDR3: TGCGCCAGCAGCCAAGAATTGGTGGCGGGGAGCTCCTACAATGAGCAGTTCTTC. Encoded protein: CASSQELVAGSSYNEQFF.

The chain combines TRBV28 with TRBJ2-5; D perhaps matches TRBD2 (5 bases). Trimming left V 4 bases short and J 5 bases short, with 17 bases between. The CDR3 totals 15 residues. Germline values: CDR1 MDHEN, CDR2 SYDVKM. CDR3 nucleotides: TGTGCCAGCAGTTCCGGACTGAGCGGTGGGGAGACCCAGTACTTC. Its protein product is CASSSGLSGGETQYF. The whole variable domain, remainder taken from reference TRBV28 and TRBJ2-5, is DVKVTQSSRYLVKRTGEKVFLECVQDMDHENMFWYRQDPGLGLRLIYFSYDVKMKEKGDIPEGYSVSREKKERFSLILESASTNQTSMYLCASSSGLSGGETQYFGPGTRLLVL.

The CDR3 DNA reads as TGCAGCGTTGAAGATGAACAGGGGCTTAACTATGGCTACACCTTC. This sequence encodes CSVEDEQGLNYGYTF. The gene calls are TRBV29-1 and TRBJ1-2, with 7 positions matching TRBD1. This CDR3 spans 15 amino acids. The V gene end was trimmed by 0 bases and the J gene end by 1 base; junction bases not matched to a gene: 5. Germline assignment: CDR1 SQVTM and CDR2 ANQGSEA.

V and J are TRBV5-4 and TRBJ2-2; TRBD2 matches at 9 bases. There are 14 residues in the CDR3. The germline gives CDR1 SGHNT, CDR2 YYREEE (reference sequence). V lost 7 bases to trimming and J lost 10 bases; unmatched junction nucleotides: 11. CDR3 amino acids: CASGNGTSPLELFF. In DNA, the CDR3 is TGTGCCAGCGGAAACGGGACTAGCCCTCTGGAGCTGTTTTTT.

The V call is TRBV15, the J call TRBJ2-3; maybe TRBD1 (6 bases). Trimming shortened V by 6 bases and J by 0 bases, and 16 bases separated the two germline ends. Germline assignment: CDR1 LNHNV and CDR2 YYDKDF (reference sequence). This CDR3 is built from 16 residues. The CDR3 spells CATRPHEDSSTDTQYF. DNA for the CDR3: TGTGCCACCAGACCCCACGAGGACAGTAGCACAGATACGCAGTATTTT.

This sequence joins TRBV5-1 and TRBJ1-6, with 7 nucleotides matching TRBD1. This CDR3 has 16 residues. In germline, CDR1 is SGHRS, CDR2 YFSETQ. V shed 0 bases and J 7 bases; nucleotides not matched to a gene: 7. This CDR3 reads CASSLEPTGANSPLHF. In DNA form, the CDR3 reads TGCGCCAGCAGCTTGGAACCCACAGGGGCCAATTCACCCCTCCACTTT. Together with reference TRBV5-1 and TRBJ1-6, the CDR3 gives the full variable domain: KAGVTQTPRYLIKTRGQQVTLSCSPISGHRSVSWYQQTPGQGLQFLFEYFSETQRNKGNFPGRFSGRQFSNSRSEMNVSTLELGDSALYLCASSLEPTGANSPLHFGNGTRLTVT.

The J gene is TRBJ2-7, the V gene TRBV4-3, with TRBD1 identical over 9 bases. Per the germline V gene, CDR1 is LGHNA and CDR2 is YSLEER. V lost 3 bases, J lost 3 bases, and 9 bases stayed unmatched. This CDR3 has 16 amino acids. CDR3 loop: CASSQGSGTGNYEQYF. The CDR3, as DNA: TGCGCCAGCAGCCAGGGATCCGGGACAGGGAACTACGAGCAGTACTTC.

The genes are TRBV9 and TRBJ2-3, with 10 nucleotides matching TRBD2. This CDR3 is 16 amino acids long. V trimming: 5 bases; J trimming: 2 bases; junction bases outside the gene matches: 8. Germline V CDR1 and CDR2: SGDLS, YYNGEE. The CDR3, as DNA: TGTGCCAGCAGAAGCGGGGGGGAACTGACCACAGATACGCAGTATTTT. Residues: CASRSGGELTTDTQYF.

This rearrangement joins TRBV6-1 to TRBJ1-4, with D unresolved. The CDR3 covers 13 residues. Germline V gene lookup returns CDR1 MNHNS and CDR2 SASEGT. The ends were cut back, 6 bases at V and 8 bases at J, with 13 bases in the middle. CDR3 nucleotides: TGTGCCAGCAGGAGGTCGGGTCAGGAAAAACTGTTTTTT. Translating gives CASRRSGQEKLFF.

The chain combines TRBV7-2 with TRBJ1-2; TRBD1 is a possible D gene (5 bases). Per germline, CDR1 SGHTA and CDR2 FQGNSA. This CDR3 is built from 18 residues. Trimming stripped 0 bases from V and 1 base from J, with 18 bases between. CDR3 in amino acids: CASSLAPQSTGLNYGYTF. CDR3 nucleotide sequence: TGTGCCAGCAGCTTAGCCCCCCAATCGACGGGACTTAACTATGGCTACACCTTC.

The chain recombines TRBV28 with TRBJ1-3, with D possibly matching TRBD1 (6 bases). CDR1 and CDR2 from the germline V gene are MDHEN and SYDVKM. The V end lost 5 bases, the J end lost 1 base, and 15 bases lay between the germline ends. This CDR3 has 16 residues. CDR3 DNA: TGTGCCAGCAGTGTACAACAGGGAATATCTGGAAACACCATATATTTT. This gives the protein CASSVQQGISGNTIYF. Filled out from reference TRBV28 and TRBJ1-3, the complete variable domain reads DVKVTQSSRYLVKRTGEKVFLECVQDMDHENMFWYRQDPGLGLRLIYFSYDVKMKEKGDIPEGYSVSREKKERFSLILESASTNQTSMYLCASSVQQGISGNTIYFGEGSWLTVV.

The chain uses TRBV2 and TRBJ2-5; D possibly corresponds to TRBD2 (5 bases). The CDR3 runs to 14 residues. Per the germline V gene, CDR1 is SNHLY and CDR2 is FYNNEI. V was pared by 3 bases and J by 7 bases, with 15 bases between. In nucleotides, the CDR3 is TGTGCCAGCAGTGATACTAGACTACCCGGGACCCAGTACTTC. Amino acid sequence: CASSDTRLPGTQYF.

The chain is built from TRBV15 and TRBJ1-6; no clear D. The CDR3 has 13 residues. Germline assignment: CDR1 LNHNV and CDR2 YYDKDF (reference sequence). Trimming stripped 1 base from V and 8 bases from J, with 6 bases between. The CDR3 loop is CATSRARDSPLHF. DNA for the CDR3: TGTGCCACCAGCAGAGCGAGGGATTCACCCCTCCACTTT.

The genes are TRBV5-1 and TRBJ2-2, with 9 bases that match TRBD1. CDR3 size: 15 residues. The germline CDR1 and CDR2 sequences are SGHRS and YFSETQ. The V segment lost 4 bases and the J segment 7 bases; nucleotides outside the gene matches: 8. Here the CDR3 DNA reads TGCGCCAGCAGCCAGGACAGGGGATTTGGCGGGGAGCTGTTTTTT. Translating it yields CASSQDRGFGGELFF.

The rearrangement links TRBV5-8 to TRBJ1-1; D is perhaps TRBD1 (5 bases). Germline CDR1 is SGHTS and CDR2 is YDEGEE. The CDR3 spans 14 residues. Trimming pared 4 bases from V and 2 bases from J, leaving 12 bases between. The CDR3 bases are TGTGCCAGCAGCGACGACAGCCGCAACACTGAAGCTTTCTTT. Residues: CASSDDSRNTEAFF. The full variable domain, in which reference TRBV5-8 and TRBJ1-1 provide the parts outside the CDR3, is EAGVTQSPTHLIKTRGQQATLRCSPISGHTSVYWYQQALGLGLQFLLWYDEGEERNRGNFPPRFSGRQFPNYSSELNVNALELEDSALYLCASSDDSRNTEAFFGQGTRLTVV.

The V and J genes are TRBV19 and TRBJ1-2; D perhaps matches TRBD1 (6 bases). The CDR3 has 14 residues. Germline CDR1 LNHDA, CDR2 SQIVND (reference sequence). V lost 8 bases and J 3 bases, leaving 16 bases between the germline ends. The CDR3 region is CASEQGFRDYGYTF. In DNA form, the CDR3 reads TGTGCCAGTGAACAGGGTTTTCGGGACTATGGCTACACCTTC.

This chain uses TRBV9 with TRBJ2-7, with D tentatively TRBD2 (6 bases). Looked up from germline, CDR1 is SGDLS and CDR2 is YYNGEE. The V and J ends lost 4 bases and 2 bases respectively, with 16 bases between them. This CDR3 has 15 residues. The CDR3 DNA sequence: TGTGCCAGCAGCTCGAGGGAGGAGCGGACCTACGAGCAGTACTTC. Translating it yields CASSSREERTYEQYF.

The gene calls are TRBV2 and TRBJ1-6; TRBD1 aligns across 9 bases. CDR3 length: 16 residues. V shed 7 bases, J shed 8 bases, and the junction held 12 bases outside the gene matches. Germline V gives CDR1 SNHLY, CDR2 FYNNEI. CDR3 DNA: TGTGCCAGCACTCGGGACGGCGGGACAGGGTATTCACCCCTCCACTTT. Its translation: CASTRDGGTGYSPLHF.